A selection of T cell receptor beta chains follows, all from one sample in a study of CD8 T cells in Susac syndrome. TCRdb re-called the immunoSEQ multiplex PCR reads with MiXCR, one entry per CDR3 protein. The sample holds approximately 180,000 distinct CDR3 sequences, approximately 96% seen once. The sequenced sample was CD4+ T cells from PBMCs. All receptors come from a human donor with multiple sclerosis. CDR3s leave out the opening cysteine and the closing phenylalanine or tryptophan. D genes are given only for firm matches.

d_gene,j_gene,v_gene,CDR3aa
-,TRBJ2-3,TRBV7-2,ASTPGSFGTDTQY
-,TRBJ1-6,TRBV30,AWSDRRDSPLH
-,TRBJ2-4,TRBV7-3,ASSSAGAGIQY
TRBD2,TRBJ2-3,TRBV20-1,SATSPSTDTQY
TRBD1,TRBJ2-5,TRBV5-4,ASSLGVTGGPQETQY
TRBD1,TRBJ1-6,TRBV4-2,ASSQDQDRGFYNSPLH
-,TRBJ2-7,TRBV5-1,ASSRSDGVYEQY
-,TRBJ2-1,TRBV6-2/TRBV6-3,ASSRRFRSEQF
-,TRBJ2-5,TRBV5-1,ASSLGGHQQETQY
-,TRBJ1-2,TRBV7-9,ASSLDVNYGYT
-,TRBJ1-1,TRBV7-2,ASSLTELNTEAF
TRBD2,TRBJ2-1,TRBV20-1,SAQLAGGAYNEQF
-,TRBJ2-1,TRBV6-4,ASSVYGTPLNDEQF
-,TRBJ2-3,TRBV5-4,ASSPGPERTWLQY
TRBD2,TRBJ2-4,TRBV20-1,SAGLAGGPNIQY
TRBD1,TRBJ2-7,TRBV6-6,ASSPDRGGEQY
TRBD1,TRBJ1-2,TRBV4-1,ASSQGQGRVVGYT
TRBD2,TRBJ2-7,TRBV7-9,ASIPGLAGTPSSYEQY
-,TRBJ1-5,TRBV11-3,ASSCRGVGKNQPQH
TRBD1,TRBJ1-5,TRBV6-1,ASSLGTGGIRDQPQH
-,TRBJ1-5,TRBV4-1,ASSQFTGGSNQPQH
-,TRBJ2-4,TRBV7-2,ASSLDGNSVTQY
TRBD2,TRBJ2-1,TRBV30,AWGAKRGYNEQF
-,TRBJ2-7,TRBV5-6,ASSPLGTASYEQY
-,TRBJ2-1,TRBV6-5,ASRQGSYNEQF
-,TRBJ2-5,TRBV3-1,ASSHAGTQY
-,TRBJ2-2,TRBV2,ASRARGTGELF
-,TRBJ1-6,TRBV12-3/TRBV12-4,ASTSLGVRGSPLH
-,TRBJ2-7,TRBV18,ASSRGTSDTYEQY
-,TRBJ2-5,TRBV30,AWSPSAPYQETQY
TRBD1,TRBJ1-1,TRBV3-1,ASSQPGQGVEAF